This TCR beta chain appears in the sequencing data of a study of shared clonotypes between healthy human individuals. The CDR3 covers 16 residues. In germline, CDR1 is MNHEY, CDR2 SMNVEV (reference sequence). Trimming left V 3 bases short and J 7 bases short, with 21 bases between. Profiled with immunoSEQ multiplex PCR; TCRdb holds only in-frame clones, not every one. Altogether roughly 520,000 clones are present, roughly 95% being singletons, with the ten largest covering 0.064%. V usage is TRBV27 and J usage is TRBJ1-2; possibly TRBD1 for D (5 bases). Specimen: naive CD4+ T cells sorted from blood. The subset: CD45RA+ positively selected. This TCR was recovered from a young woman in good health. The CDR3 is CASSFGGGGFLSGYTF. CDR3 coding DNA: TGTGCCAGCAGTTTTGGCGGCGGGGGGTTTCTCTCTGGCTACACCTTC.